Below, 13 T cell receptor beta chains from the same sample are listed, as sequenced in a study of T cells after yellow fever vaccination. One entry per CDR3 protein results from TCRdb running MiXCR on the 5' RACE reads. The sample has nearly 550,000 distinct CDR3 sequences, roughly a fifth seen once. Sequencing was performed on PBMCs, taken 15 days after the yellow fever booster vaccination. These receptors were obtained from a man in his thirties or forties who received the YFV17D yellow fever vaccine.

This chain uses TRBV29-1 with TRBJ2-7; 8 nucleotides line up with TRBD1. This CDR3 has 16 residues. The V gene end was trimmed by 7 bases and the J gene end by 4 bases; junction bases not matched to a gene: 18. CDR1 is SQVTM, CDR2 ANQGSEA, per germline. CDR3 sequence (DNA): TGCAGCGGTGTCCTTTCTACCGGACAGGGTGGGTACGAGCAGTACTTC. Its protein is CSGVLSTGQGGYEQYF.

The CDR3 region has the DNA TGCAGTGCACCTTTAGCGGGAGGGCCGGAGACCCAGTACTTC. The encoded protein is CSAPLAGGPETQYF. The chain links TRBV20-1 to TRBJ2-5; TRBD2 matches 11 bases. This CDR3 region has 14 residues. Germline values: CDR1 DFQATT, CDR2 SNEGSKA (reference sequence). J lost 5 bases, V lost 6 bases, and 8 bases had no gene match.

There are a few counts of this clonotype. CDR3 in amino acids: CSAAPGGLNYEQYF. CDR3 DNA sequence: TGCAGTGCCGCCCCGGGGGGACTCAACTACGAGCAGTACTTC. The V call is TRBV20-1, the J call TRBJ2-7, with 7 bases that match TRBD2. Germline V lookup: CDR1 DFQATT, CDR2 SNEGSKA (reference sequence). The CDR3 contains 14 residues. Germline trimming cut 6 bases from V and 3 bases from J; bases unmatched to any gene: 11.

The CDR3 is CASSIDRGGETQYF. For the CDR3, the DNA is TGTGCCAGCAGCATCGACAGGGGTGGGGAGACCCAGTACTTC. This chain joins TRBV7-2 and TRBJ2-5, with 8 bases matching TRBD1. V shed 5 bases, J shed 5 bases, and the junction held 7 bases outside the gene matches. The CDR3 has 14 residues. Germline loops: CDR1 SGHTA, CDR2 FQGNSA.

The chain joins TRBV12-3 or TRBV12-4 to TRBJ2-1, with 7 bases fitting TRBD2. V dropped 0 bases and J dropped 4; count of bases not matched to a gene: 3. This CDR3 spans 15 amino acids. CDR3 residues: CASSLAGGEYNEQFF. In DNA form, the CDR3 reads TGTGCCAGCAGTTTAGCGGGAGGGGAGTACAATGAGCAGTTCTTC.

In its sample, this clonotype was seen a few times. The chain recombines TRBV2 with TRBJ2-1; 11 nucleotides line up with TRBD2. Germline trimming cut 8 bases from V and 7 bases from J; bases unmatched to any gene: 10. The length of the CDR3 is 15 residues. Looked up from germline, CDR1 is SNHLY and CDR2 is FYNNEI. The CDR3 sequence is CASSEGTSGRNEQFF. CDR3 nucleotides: TGTGCCAGCTCCGAGGGGACTAGCGGTAGGAATGAGCAGTTCTTC.

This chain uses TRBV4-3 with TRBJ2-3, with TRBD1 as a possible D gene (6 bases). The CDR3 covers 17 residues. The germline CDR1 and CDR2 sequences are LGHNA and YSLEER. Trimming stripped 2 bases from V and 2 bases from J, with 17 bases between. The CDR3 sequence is CASSQTTGKVTTDTQYF. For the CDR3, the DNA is TGCGCCAGCAGCCAAACCACAGGGAAAGTAACCACAGATACGCAGTATTTT.

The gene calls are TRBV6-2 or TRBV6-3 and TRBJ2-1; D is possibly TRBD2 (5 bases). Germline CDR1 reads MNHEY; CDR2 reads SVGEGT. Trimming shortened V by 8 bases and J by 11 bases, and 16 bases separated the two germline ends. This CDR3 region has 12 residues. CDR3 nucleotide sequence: TGTGCCAGCTTCGCGGGTACAATGAAGCAGTTCTTC. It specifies CASFAGTMKQFF.

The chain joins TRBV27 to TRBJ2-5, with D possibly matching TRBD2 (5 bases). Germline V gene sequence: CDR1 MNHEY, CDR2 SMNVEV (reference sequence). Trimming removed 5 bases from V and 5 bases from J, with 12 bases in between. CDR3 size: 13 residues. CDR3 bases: TGTGCCAGCAGTGAACTAGGGCTGGAGACCCAGTACTTC. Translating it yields CASSELGLETQYF.

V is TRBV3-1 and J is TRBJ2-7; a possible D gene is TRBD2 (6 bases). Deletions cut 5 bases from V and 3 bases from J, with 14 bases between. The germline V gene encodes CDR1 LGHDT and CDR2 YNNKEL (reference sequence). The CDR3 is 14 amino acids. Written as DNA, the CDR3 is TGTGCCAGCAGCTCGCGGTCCGGGGGCTACGAGCAGTACTTC. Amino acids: CASSSRSGGYEQYF.

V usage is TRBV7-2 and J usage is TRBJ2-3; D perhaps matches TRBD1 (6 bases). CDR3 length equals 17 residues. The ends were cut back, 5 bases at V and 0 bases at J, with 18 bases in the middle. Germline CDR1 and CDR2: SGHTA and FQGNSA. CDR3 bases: TGTGCCAGCAGCCTGAACAGGGAATCGGCTAGCACAGATACGCAGTATTTT. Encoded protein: CASSLNRESASTDTQYF. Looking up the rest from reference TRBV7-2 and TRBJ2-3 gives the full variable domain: GAGVSQSPSNKVTEKGKDVELRCDPISGHTALYWYRQSLGQGLEFLIYFQGNSAPDKSGLPSDRFSAERTGGSVSTLTIQRTQQEDSAVYLCASSLNRESASTDTQYFGPGTRLTVL.

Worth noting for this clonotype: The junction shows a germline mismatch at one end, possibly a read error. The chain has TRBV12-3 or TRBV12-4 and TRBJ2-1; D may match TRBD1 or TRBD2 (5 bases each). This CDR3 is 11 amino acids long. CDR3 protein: CASSFRGAVVF. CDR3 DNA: TGTGCCAGCAGTTTCCGAGGGGCTGTGGTCTTC.

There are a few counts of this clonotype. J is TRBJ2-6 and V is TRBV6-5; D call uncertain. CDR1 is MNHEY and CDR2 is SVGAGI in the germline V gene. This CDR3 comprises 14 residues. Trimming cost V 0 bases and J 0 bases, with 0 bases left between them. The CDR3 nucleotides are TGTGCCAGCAGTTACTCCTCTGGGGCCAACGTCCTGACTTTC. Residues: CASSYSSGANVLTF.